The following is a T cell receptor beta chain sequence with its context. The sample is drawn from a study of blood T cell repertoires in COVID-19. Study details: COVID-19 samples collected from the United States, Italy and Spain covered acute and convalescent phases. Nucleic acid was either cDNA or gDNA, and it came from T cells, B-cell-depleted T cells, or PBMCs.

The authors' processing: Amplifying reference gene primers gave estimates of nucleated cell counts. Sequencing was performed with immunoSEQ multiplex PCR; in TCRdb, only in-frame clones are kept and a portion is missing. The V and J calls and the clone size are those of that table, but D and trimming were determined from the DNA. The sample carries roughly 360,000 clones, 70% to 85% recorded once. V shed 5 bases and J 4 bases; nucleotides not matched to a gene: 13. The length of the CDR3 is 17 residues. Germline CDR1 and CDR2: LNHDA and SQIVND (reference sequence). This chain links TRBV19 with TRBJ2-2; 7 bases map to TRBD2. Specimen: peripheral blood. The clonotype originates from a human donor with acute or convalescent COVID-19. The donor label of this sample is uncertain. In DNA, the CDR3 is TGTGCCAGTAGTCCCGGGCCATGGGAGGGCGGCACCGGGGAGCTGTTTTTT. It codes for CASSPGPWEGGTGELFF.